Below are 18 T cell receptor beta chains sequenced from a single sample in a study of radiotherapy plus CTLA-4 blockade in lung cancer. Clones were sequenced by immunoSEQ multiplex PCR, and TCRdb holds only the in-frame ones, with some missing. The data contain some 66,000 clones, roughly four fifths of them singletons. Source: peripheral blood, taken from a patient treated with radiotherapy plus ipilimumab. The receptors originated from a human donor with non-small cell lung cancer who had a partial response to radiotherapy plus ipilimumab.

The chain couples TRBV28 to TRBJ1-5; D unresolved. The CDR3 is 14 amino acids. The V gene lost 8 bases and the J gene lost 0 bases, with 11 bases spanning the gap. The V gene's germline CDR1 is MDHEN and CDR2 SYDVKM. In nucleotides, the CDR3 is TGTGCCAGCCGTGAGGGTAATAGCAATCAGCCCCAGCATTTT. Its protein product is CASREGNSNQPQHF. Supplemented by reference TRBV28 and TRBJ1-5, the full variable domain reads DVKVTQSSRYLVKRTGEKVFLECVQDMDHENMFWYRQDPGLGLRLIYFSYDVKMKEKGDIPEGYSVSREKKERFSLILESASTNQTSMYLCASREGNSNQPQHFGDGTRLSIL.

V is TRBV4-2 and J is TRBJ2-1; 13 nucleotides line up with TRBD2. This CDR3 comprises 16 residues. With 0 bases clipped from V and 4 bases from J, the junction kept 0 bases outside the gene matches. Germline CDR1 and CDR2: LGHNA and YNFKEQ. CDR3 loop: CASSQELAGGYNEQFF. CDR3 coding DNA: TGTGCCAGCAGCCAAGAACTAGCGGGAGGGTACAATGAGCAGTTCTTC.

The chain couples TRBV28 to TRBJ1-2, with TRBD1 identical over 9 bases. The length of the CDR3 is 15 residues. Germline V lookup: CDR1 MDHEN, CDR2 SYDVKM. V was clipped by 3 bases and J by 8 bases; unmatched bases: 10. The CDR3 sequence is CASSLIQGAIRGYTF. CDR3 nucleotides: TGTGCCAGCAGTTTGATACAGGGGGCGATTAGGGGCTACACCTTC.

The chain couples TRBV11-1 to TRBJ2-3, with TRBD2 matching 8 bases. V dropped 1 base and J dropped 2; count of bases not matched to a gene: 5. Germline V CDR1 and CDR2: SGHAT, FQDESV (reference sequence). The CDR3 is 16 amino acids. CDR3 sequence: CASSLGAGAPTDTQYF. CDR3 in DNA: TGTGCCAGCAGCTTAGGAGCGGGAGCCCCCACAGATACGCAGTATTTT.

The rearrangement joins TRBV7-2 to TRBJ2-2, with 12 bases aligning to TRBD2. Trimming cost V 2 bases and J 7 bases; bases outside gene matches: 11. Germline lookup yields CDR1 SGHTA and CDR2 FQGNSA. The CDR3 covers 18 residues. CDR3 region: CASSLFTGLAGFVGELFF. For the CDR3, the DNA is TGTGCCAGCAGCTTATTTACCGGACTAGCGGGATTTGTCGGGGAGCTGTTTTTT.

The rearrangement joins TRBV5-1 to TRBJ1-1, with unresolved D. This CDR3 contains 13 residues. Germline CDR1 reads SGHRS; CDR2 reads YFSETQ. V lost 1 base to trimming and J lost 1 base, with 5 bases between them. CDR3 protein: CASSLTENTEAFF. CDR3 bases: TGCGCCAGCAGCTTGACAGAGAACACTGAAGCTTTCTTT.

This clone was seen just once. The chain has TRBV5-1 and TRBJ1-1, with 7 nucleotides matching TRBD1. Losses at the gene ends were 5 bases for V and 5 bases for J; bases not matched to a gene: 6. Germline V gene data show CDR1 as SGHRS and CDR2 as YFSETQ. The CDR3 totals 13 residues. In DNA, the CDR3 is TGCGCCAGCAGTTACTCAGGGGGGACTGAAGCTTTCTTT. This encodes CASSYSGGTEAFF.

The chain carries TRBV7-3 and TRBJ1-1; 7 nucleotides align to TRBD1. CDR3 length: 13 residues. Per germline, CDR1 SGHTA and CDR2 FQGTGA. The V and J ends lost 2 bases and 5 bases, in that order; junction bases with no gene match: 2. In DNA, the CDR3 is TGTGCCAGCAGCTTAGACAGGGATACTGAAGCTTTCTTT. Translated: CASSLDRDTEAFF. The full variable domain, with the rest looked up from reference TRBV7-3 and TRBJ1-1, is GAGVSQTPSNKVTEKGKYVELRCDPISGHTALYWYRQSLGQGPEFLIYFQGTGAADDSGLPNDRFFAVRPEGSVSTLKIQRTERGDSAVYLCASSLDRDTEAFFGQGTRLTVV.

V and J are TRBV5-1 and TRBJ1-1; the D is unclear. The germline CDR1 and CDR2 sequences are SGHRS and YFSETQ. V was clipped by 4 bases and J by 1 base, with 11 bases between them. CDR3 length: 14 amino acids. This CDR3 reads CASSAEVTNTEAFF. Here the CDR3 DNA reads TGCGCCAGCAGCGCGGAAGTGACGAACACTGAAGCTTTCTTT. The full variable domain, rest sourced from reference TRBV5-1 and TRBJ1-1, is KAGVTQTPRYLIKTRGQQVTLSCSPISGHRSVSWYQQTPGQGLQFLFEYFSETQRNKGNFPGRFSGRQFSNSRSEMNVSTLELGDSALYLCASSAEVTNTEAFFGQGTRLTVV.

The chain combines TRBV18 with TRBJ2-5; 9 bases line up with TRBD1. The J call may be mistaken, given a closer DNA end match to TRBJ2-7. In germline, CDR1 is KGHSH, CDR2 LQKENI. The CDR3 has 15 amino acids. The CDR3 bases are TGTGCCAGCTCACCCTCAGGACAGGGGTCCGCCGAGCAGTACTTC. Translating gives CASSPSGQGSAEQYF.

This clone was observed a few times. The CDR3: CASSLYAGTGELFF. DNA for the CDR3: TGTGCCAGCAGTTTATACGCCGGCACCGGGGAGCTGTTTTTT. V usage is TRBV27 and J usage is TRBJ2-2; D is ambiguous. Trimming removed 1 base at V and 4 bases at J, with 7 bases between. The CDR3 spans 14 residues. Germline V gene lookup returns CDR1 MNHEY and CDR2 SMNVEV (reference sequence).

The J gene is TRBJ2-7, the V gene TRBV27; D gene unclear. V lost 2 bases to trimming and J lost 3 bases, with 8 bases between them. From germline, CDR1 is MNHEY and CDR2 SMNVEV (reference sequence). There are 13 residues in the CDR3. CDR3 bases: TGTGCCAGCAGTTTAACAGACAACTACGAGCAGTACTTC. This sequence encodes CASSLTDNYEQYF.

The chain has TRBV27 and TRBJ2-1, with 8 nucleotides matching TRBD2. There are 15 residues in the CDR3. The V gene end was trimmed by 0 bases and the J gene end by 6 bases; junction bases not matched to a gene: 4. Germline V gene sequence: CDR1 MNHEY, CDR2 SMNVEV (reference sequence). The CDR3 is CASSLSGRAFNEQFF. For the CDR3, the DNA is TGTGCCAGCAGTTTATCCGGGAGGGCCTTCAATGAGCAGTTCTTC.

The CDR3 loop is CASSEGVGGYEQYF. Here the CDR3 DNA reads TGTGCCAGCAGTGAAGGGGTGGGGGGCTACGAGCAGTACTTC. This chain connects TRBV25-1 to TRBJ2-7; possibly TRBD2 for D (6 bases). V lost 2 bases to trimming and J lost 3 bases, with 11 bases between them. The CDR3 runs 14 residues. Per the germline V gene, CDR1 is MGHDK and CDR2 is SYGVNS.

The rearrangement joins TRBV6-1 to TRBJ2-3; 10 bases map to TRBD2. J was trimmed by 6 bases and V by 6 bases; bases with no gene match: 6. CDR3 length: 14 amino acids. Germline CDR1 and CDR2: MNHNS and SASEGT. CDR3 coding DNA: TGTGCCAGCAGCCTAGCGGGAGAGGATGATACGCAGTATTTT. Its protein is CASSLAGEDDTQYF.

The CDR3 DNA sequence: TGTGCCAGCACCATGCGGGGAGGCGGAGAGACCCAGTACTTC. It specifies CASTMRGGGETQYF. This rearrangement joins TRBV6-5 to TRBJ2-5; a weak D match, TRBD2 (6 bases). The germline gives CDR1 MNHEY, CDR2 SVGAGI. The CDR3 has 14 residues. V dropped 7 bases and J dropped 4 bases, with 16 bases sitting between them.

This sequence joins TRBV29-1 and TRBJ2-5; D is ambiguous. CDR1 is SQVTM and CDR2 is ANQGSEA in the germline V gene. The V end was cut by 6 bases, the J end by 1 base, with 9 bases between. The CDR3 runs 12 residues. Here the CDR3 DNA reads TGCAGCGTCTCGGTATTCCAAGAGACCCAGTACTTC. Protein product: CSVSVFQETQYF.

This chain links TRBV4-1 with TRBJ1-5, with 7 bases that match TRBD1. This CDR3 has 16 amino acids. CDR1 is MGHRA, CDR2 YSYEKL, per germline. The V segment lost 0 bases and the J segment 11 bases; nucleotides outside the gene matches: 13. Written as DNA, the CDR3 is TGCGCCAGCAGCCAAGAAAGACAGGGAGTGGACAGAGCCCAGCATTTT. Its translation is CASSQERQGVDRAQHF.